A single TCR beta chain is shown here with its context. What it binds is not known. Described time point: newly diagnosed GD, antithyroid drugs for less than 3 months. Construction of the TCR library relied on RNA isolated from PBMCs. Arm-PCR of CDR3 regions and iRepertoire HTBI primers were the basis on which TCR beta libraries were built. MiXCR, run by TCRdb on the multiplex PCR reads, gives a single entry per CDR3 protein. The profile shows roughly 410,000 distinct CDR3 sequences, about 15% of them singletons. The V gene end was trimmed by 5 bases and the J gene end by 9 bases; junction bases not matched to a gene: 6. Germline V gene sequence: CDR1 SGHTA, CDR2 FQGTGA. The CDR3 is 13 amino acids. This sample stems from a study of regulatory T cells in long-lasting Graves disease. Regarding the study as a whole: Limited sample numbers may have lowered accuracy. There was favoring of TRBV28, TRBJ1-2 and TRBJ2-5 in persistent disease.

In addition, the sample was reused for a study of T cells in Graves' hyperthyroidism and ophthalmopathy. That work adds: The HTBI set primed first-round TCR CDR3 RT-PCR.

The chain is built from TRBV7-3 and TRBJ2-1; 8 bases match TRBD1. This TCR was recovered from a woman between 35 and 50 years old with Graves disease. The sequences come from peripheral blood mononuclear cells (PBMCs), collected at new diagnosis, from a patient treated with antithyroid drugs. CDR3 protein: CASSPGQGGEQFF. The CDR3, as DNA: TGTGCCAGCAGCCCCGGACAGGGCGGTGAGCAGTTCTTC.